This T cell receptor beta chain was observed in a study of identical twins. Study-level points and caveats: Models underestimated how often monozygotic twins shared out-of-frame TCR alpha. Reduced insertions were recorded for abundant cord blood beta clonotypes, with no such pattern in memory repertoires.

All donors comprised healthy Caucasians. Template switching added a universal primer binding site, and final cDNA carried unique molecular identifiers. Using its own MiXCR run on the 5' RACE reads, TCRdb lists one record per CDR3 protein. There are some 1,700,000 distinct CDR3 sequences in the sample; about 30% occur only once, and around 0.3% lies in the top ten. Remarks on this clonotype: Its target is not known.

V dropped 1 base and J dropped 2; count of bases not matched to a gene: 6. The CDR3 runs to 17 residues. Germline V gene sequence: CDR1 MGHRA, CDR2 YSYEKL. This clonotype was obtained from a newborn girl in good health. The sequenced sample was cord blood. The genes are TRBV4-1 and TRBJ1-1; 11 bases match TRBD1. In DNA form, the CDR3 reads TGCGCCAGCAGCCAAGGAGCGGGACAGGGGGGAAACACTGAAGCTTTCTTT. This codes for CASSQGAGQGGNTEAFF.